These T cell receptor beta chains were read from a single sample in a study of patients and donors after allogeneic stem cell transplantation. Each CDR3 protein is one row after TCRdb ran MiXCR on the RT-PCR reads. The sample lists hundreds of thousands of distinct CDR3 sequences, roughly 17% seen once, with roughly 7% in the top ten. The sequenced sample consisted of blood, either unsorted or a sorted T cell fraction (not recorded which). The receptor set was obtained from a human donor who was either an allogeneic HSCT recipient or a stem cell or donor lymphocyte infusion donor (not recorded which). It is not recorded whose cells these are; they may come from a transplant donor. Both conserved end residues are part of each CDR3. A D gene is named only where the DNA matches it firmly. For some rows the clone size is stated as once, few or many, or as a class when expanded; others skip it.

>few|TRBV24-1|TRBJ2-3|TRBD2
CATTPGPSGDWGTDTQYF
TGTGCCACCACGCCAGGACCTAGCGGGGACTGGGGCACAGATACGCAGTATTTT
>few|TRBV6-5|TRBJ2-3|.
CASSYSAEDTQYF
TGTGCCAGCAGTTATTCGGCGGAAGATACGCAGTATTTT
>.|TRBV4-1|TRBJ1-1|.
CASSQMTVGEAFF
TGCGCCAGCAGCCAGATGACAGTTGGTGAAGCTTTCTTT
>.|TRBV10-3|TRBJ2-3|.
CAISAWATDTQYF
TGTGCCATCAGTGCTTGGGCCACAGATACGCAGTATTTT
>.|TRBV10-2|TRBJ1-5|.
CASSESVTYQPQHF
TGCGCCAGCAGTGAGTCGGTGACATATCAGCCCCAGCATTTT
>many|TRBV9|TRBJ2-7|.
CASSVEHGYEQYF
TGTGCCAGCAGCGTAGAGCACGGGTACGAGCAGTACTTC
>few|TRBV20-1|TRBJ2-1|.
CSARGLAPSYNEQFF
TGCAGTGCTAGAGGTCTAGCACCGTCCTACAATGAGCAGTTCTTC
>once|TRBV20-1|TRBJ2-2|TRBD1
CSAGRQGGSAGELFF
TGCAGTGCTGGCCGACAGGGGGGGTCAGCCGGGGAGCTGTTTTTT
>few|TRBV20-1|TRBJ2-5|.
CSARITEVTETQYF
TGCAGTGCTAGGATCACTGAAGTTACTGAGACCCAGTACTTC
>.|TRBV3-1|TRBJ1-6|.
CASSYTTAKNSPLHF
TGTGCCAGCAGCTATACGACAGCGAAAAATTCACCCCTCCACTTT
>few|TRBV3-1|TRBJ2-7|.
CASSRNGGASSYEQYF
TGTGCCAGCAGCCGTAACGGCGGGGCTAGCTCCTACGAGCAGTACTTC
>.|TRBV5-1|TRBJ1-2|.
CASSLGQDNYGYTF
TGCGCCAGCAGCTTGGGTCAGGATAACTATGGCTACACCTTC
>few|TRBV20-1|TRBJ2-4|TRBD1
CSARDLDRGENIQYF
TGCAGTGCTAGAGATCTCGACAGGGGGGAAAACATTCAGTACTTC
>.|TRBV12-3/TRBV12-4|TRBJ1-5|.
CASSPQRNSNQPQHF
TGTGCCAGCAGTCCACAGAGAAATAGCAATCAGCCCCAGCATTTT
>many|TRBV7-8|TRBJ1-6|.
CASSSAFGPNSPLHF
TGTGCCAGCAGCTCAGCGTTCGGCCCCAATTCACCCCTCCACTTT
>few|TRBV20-1|TRBJ2-1|.
CSANSGSPLYNEQFF
TGCAGTGCTAATAGCGGAAGCCCCCTCTACAATGAGCAGTTCTTC
>.|TRBV5-1|TRBJ2-1|TRBD2
CASKDGRANEQFF
TGCGCCAGCAAGGACGGGAGGGCCAATGAGCAGTTCTTC
>.|TRBV20-1|TRBJ2-1|.
CSASSRRSWVQFF
TGCAGTGCTAGTTCACGCCGGTCGTGGGTGCAGTTCTTC
>few|TRBV5-1|TRBJ2-1|.
CASSSRGVWDEQFF
TGCGCCAGCAGCTCCCGGGGCGTCTGGGATGAGCAGTTCTTC
>.|TRBV6-1|TRBJ1-1|TRBD1
CASRGTGSTEAFF
TGTGCCAGCAGAGGGACAGGGAGCACTGAAGCTTTCTTT
>.|TRBV18|TRBJ2-2|.
CASSPRGGTNTGELFF
TGTGCCAGCTCACCACGTGGGGGAACGAACACCGGGGAGCTGTTTTTT
>.|TRBV24-1|TRBJ2-2|.
CATSDLRQSDTNTGELFF
TGTGCCACCAGTGATCTACGACAGTCTGATACGAACACCGGGGAGCTGTTTTTT
>.|TRBV11-3|TRBJ2-3|.
CASRIQAVTDTQYF
TGTGCCAGCAGGATACAGGCGGTGACAGATACGCAGTATTTT
>.|TRBV25-1|TRBJ2-1|TRBD2
CASAGTSGRAGWNEQFF
TGTGCCAGCGCCGGGACTAGCGGGAGGGCCGGGTGGAATGAGCAGTTCTTC
>few|TRBV4-3|TRBJ2-5|.
CASSKWSNAGTQYF
TGCGCCAGCAGCAAATGGTCTAACGCAGGGACCCAGTACTTC
>few|TRBV6-1|TRBJ1-4|.
CASSPGSTNEKLFF
TGTGCCAGCAGTCCAGGGTCAACTAATGAAAAACTGTTTTTT
>.|TRBV12-3/TRBV12-4|TRBJ2-7|.
CASSPPGAGGLGQYF
TGTGCCAGCAGTCCCCCTGGGGCAGGGGGGCTAGGGCAGTACTTC
>few|TRBV5-1|TRBJ2-7|TRBD2
CASSLRGLAGDEQYF
TGCGCCAGCAGCTTAAGAGGGCTAGCGGGAGATGAGCAGTACTTC
>.|TRBV10-3|TRBJ1-2|TRBD1
CAITKRQGNGYTF
TGTGCCATCACCAAAAGACAGGGAAACGGCTACACCTTC